The 22 T cell receptor beta chains reported below all come from one sample, sequenced in a study of blood T cell repertoires in COVID-19. Method: immunoSEQ multiplex PCR; TCRdb's copy keeps in-frame clones and lacks some. The data contain 100,000 to 150,000 clones, 70% to 85% of them singletons. The material sequenced was peripheral blood. Every receptor here comes from a woman aged 60-75 years with acute or convalescent COVID-19.

The gene calls are TRBV19 and TRBJ1-2, with 10 bases lining up with TRBD1. The V and J ends lost 5 bases and 8 bases, in that order; junction bases with no gene match: 8. CDR3 size: 14 residues. From germline, CDR1 is LNHDA and CDR2 SQIVND (reference sequence). CDR3 sequence: CASSRTGGIFGYTF. The CDR3, as DNA: TGTGCCAGTAGTCGGACAGGGGGAATATTCGGCTACACCTTC.

The chain recombines TRBV27 with TRBJ1-6; the D gene is possibly TRBD1 (6 bases). CDR1 and CDR2 (germline): MNHEY, SMNVEV (reference sequence). The CDR3 covers 16 residues. Trimming removed 3 bases at V and 8 bases at J, with 17 bases between. The chain's CDR3 is CASSFGGPILDSPLHF. In DNA, the CDR3 is TGTGCCAGCAGTTTCGGGGGGCCAATTCTTGATTCACCCCTCCACTTT.

This clone was detected a few times. The J gene is TRBJ1-2, the V gene TRBV6-4; no definite D call. Looked up from germline, CDR1 is MRHNA and CDR2 is SNTAGT. The germline V and J ends were trimmed by 5 bases and 2 bases, with 15 bases remaining between them. The CDR3 extends over 15 amino acids. CDR3 amino acids: CASSPRREANYGYTF. CDR3 sequence (DNA): TGTGCCAGCAGTCCGCGCCGGGAGGCGAACTATGGCTACACCTTC.

The chain uses TRBV20-1 and TRBJ1-3; D uncertain. The CDR3 has 11 residues. Germline V lookup: CDR1 DFQATT, CDR2 SNEGSKA (reference sequence). The V and J ends lost 6 bases and 4 bases respectively, with 7 bases between them. In DNA form, the CDR3 reads TGCAGTGCCCAACGGGGAAACACCATATATTTT. Translating gives CSAQRGNTIYF.

V gene TRBV12-3 or TRBV12-4 combines with J gene TRBJ1-1; 9 bases fit TRBD1. This CDR3 has 13 amino acids. Trimming cost V 6 bases and J 1 base; bases outside gene matches: 0. CDR3 in amino acids: CASRGQGNTEAFF. CDR3 in DNA: TGTGCCAGCAGGGGACAGGGGAACACTGAAGCTTTCTTT.

The DNA for the CDR3 is TGTGCCAGCAGCTTGGACGGGAGGGAGTATGGCTACACCTTC. Its protein is CASSLDGREYGYTF. The chain uses TRBV5-4 and TRBJ1-2; D ambiguous. Per germline, CDR1 SGHNT and CDR2 YYREEE (reference sequence). This CDR3 comprises 14 residues. Trimming took 0 bases from V and 5 from J, leaving 11 bases between them. The full variable domain, completed using reference TRBV5-4 and TRBJ1-2, is ETGVTQSPTHLIKTRGQQVTLRCSSQSGHNTVSWYQQALGQGPQFIFQYYREEENGRGNFPPRFSGLQFPNYSSELNVNALELDDSALYLCASSLDGREYGYTFGSGTRLTVV.

V and J are TRBV18 and TRBJ1-2; TRBD1 matches at 7 bases. After removal of 6 bases from V and 3 bases from J, the junction contained 7 bases not matched to a gene. This CDR3 is built from 14 residues. Germline assignment: CDR1 KGHSH and CDR2 LQKENI. CDR3 region: CASSPGTGDYGYTF. In DNA, the CDR3 is TGTGCCAGCTCCCCTGGAACAGGGGACTATGGCTACACCTTC. Full variable domain (missing parts from reference TRBV18 and TRBJ1-2): NAGVMQNPRHLVRRRGQEARLRCSPMKGHSHVYWYRQLPEEGLKFMVYLQKENIIDESGMPKERFSAEFPKEGPSILRIQQVVRGDSAAYFCASSPGTGDYGYTFGSGTRLTVV.

V is TRBV19 and J is TRBJ1-5; maybe TRBD1 (5 bases). Germline V gene lookup returns CDR1 LNHDA and CDR2 SQIVND (reference sequence). The CDR3 has 13 amino acids. Deletions cut 5 bases from V and 6 bases from J, with 11 bases between. CDR3 amino acids: CASSRGISQPQHF. The CDR3 DNA is TGTGCCAGTAGTCGGGGGATAAGTCAGCCCCAGCATTTT.

This clone has ten or more counts. The chain uses TRBV9 and TRBJ1-2; tentative D call: TRBD1 (5 bases). Per the germline V gene, CDR1 is SGDLS and CDR2 is YYNGEE. Trimming took 1 base from V and 4 from J, leaving 5 bases between them. The CDR3 loop spans 12 amino acids. The CDR3 here is CASSVQGYGYTF. The CDR3 region has the DNA TGTGCCAGCAGCGTACAGGGCTATGGCTACACCTTC.

The V call is TRBV19, the J call TRBJ1-5; a possible D gene is TRBD1 (5 bases). V lost 4 bases and J lost 6, with 13 bases in between. Germline assignment: CDR1 LNHDA and CDR2 SQIVND (reference sequence). There are 14 residues in the CDR3. In DNA, the CDR3 is TGTGCCAGTAGTACCCCGGGGGAAGTTCAGCCCCAGCATTTT. It is translated as CASSTPGEVQPQHF.

This sequence joins TRBV6-5 and TRBJ2-2; no definite D call. Trimming pared 2 bases from V and 7 bases from J, leaving 11 bases between. Germline V gene data show CDR1 as MNHEY and CDR2 as SVGAGI. The CDR3 extends over 14 amino acids. CDR3 DNA sequence: TGTGCCAGCAGTTACCAGACAAATTACGGGGAGCTGTTTTTT. Translation: CASSYQTNYGELFF.

This clone turned up a few times. The chain has TRBV25-1 and TRBJ1-5, with D possibly being TRBD1 (5 bases). The germline V gene has CDR1 MGHDK and CDR2 SYGVNS. The CDR3 spans 14 residues. V lost 11 bases to trimming and J lost 6 bases, with 20 bases between them. The CDR3 DNA follows: TGTGCCCCTAACCCCCCTAGGGGAGGTCAGCCCCAGCATTTT. Translated: CAPNPPRGGQPQHF.

V usage is TRBV3-1 (or the pseudogene TRBV3-2) and J usage is TRBJ1-2, with TRBD1 matching over 7 bases. The germline V gene has CDR1 LGHDT and CDR2 YNNKEL (reference sequence). Losses at the gene ends were 6 bases for V and 5 bases for J; bases not matched to a gene: 6. The CDR3 extends over 13 amino acids. This CDR3 is CASRPTGTYGYTF. In DNA, the CDR3 is TGTGCCAGCAGACCGACAGGGACTTATGGCTACACCTTC.

This clone was detected once. The CDR3 loop reads CASSTDLVVSEQYV. DNA of the CDR3: TGTGCCAGCAGTACGGACTTAGTTGTTAGCGAGCAGTACGTC. The genes are TRBV2 and TRBJ2-7; maybe TRBD2 (5 bases). V was cut by 5 bases and J by 6 bases, with 17 bases left in between. Germline V gives CDR1 SNHLY, CDR2 FYNNEI. This CDR3 has 14 amino acids.

The rearrangement links TRBV19 to TRBJ2-7, with 9 positions matching TRBD1. V shed 5 bases, J shed 4 bases, and the junction held 21 bases outside the gene matches. The CDR3 is 19 residues long. Germline V gives CDR1 LNHDA, CDR2 SQIVND (reference sequence). CDR3 residues: CASSGDFPGQGTHKYEQYV. The DNA for the CDR3 is TGTGCCAGTAGTGGGGATTTTCCGGGACAGGGAACCCACAAGTACGAGCAGTACGTC.

The chain recombines TRBV7-3 with TRBJ2-1; D perhaps matches TRBD1 (5 bases). This CDR3 contains 15 residues. The V end was cut by 1 base, the J end by 6 bases, with 13 bases between. CDR1 is SGHTA, CDR2 FQGTGA, per germline. CDR3: CASSLIAGWANEQFF. The CDR3, as DNA: TGTGCCAGCAGCTTAATAGCAGGGTGGGCCAATGAGCAGTTCTTC.

The chain combines TRBV19 with TRBJ2-1; 9 nucleotides align to TRBD1. The CDR3 loop spans 15 amino acids. With 5 bases clipped from V and 2 bases from J, the junction kept 4 bases outside the gene matches. From germline, CDR1 is LNHDA and CDR2 SQIVND (reference sequence). In DNA form, the CDR3 reads TGTGCCAGTAGTGGGGGACAGGGACCCTACAATGAGCAGTTCTTC. Translated: CASSGGQGPYNEQFF.

The chain is built from TRBV3-1 (or the pseudogene TRBV3-2) and TRBJ1-3; the D is unclear. V gave up 4 bases and J gave up 2 bases, with 9 bases separating them. The CDR3 length is 14 residues. CDR1 and CDR2 from the germline V gene are LGHDT and YNNKEL (reference sequence). The CDR3 loop is CASSPGGTGNTIYF. The CDR3 DNA reads as TGTGCCAGCAGCCCCGGAGGGACTGGAAACACCATATATTTT.

The chain is built from TRBV18 and TRBJ1-2, with D possibly TRBD1 on 6 matching bases. The CDR3 contains 13 residues. V lost 6 bases to trimming and J lost 7 bases, with 15 bases between them. Germline V gene sequence: CDR1 KGHSH, CDR2 LQKENI. The CDR3 nucleotides read TGTGCCAGCTCCCTTGGGGACAACGGTGGCTACACCTTC. This sequence encodes CASSLGDNGGYTF.

V is TRBV7-8 and J is TRBJ1-2; 9 positions agree with TRBD1. This CDR3 is 18 amino acids long. With V trimmed by 2 bases and J by 8 bases, 18 bases remained unmatched. Germline V gives CDR1 SGHVS, CDR2 FQNEAQ. In DNA form, the CDR3 reads TGTGCCAGCAGCTTATTGCCAATACTTTCCGGGACAGGGAAGGGCTACACCTTC. Translated, it gives CASSLLPILSGTGKGYTF.

This chain joins TRBV18 and TRBJ2-6; 8 nucleotides agree with TRBD1. CDR3 length: 17 residues. Per the germline V gene, CDR1 is KGHSH and CDR2 is LQKENI. With 4 bases clipped from V and 1 base from J, the junction kept 6 bases outside the gene matches. DNA of the CDR3: TGTGCCAGCTCACTGCGACAGGGGAGTTCTGGGGCCAACGTCCTGACTTTC. Translation: CASSLRQGSSGANVLTF.

This clone occurred a few times. This CDR3 reads CASTGTEQFF. In DNA, the CDR3 is TGTGCCAGCACCGGGACAGAGCAGTTCTTC. This chain links TRBV2 with TRBJ2-1; possible D gene TRBD1, 6 bases. Per the germline V gene, CDR1 is SNHLY and CDR2 is FYNNEI. Trimming shortened V by 7 bases and J by 10 bases, and 8 bases separated the two germline ends. CDR3 length: 10 amino acids.